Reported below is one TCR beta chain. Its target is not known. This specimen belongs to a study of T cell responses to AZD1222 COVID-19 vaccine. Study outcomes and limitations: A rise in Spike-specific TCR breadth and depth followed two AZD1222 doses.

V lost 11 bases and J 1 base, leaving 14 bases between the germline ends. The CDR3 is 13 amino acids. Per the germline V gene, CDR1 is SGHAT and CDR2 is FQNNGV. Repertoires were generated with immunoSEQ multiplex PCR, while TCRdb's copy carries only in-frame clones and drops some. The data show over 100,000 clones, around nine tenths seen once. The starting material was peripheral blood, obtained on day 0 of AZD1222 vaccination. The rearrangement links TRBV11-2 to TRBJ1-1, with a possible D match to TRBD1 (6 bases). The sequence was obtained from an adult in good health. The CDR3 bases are TGTGCCGCGGGGGCAGGGAGGAACACTGAAGCTTTCTTT. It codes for CAAGAGRNTEAFF.